Listed below are T cell receptor beta chains from one sample, sequenced in a study of Graves' ophthalmopathy and Graves' hyperthyroidism. TCRdb itself ran the multiplex PCR reads through MiXCR, one entry per CDR3 protein. The sample has about 340,000 distinct CDR3 sequences, roughly 15% seen once. Sequenced material: peripheral blood. All receptors come from an adult man with Graves' ophthalmopathy. CDR3s include the opening cysteine and the closing phenylalanine or tryptophan. A D gene is named only where the DNA matches it firmly. Some rows mark clone size as missing; the rest say once, few, many or name a class of expanded clone.

abundance	d_gene	v_gene	j_gene	CDR3nt	CDR3aa
many	TRBD1	TRBV11-1	TRBJ1-1	TGTGCCAGCAGTACCGGGACAGGGTCCAGGAACACTGAAGCTTTCTTT	CASSTGTGSRNTEAFF
many	-	TRBV12-3/TRBV12-4	TRBJ1-3	TGTGCCAGCAGTTTCAGGGCTACTGGAAACACCATATATTTT	CASSFRATGNTIYF
many	TRBD1	TRBV7-2	TRBJ2-5	TGTGCCAGCAGCATCAGGGGGCGTCCAGGAGAGACCCAGTACTTC	CASSIRGRPGETQYF
many	-	TRBV12-3/TRBV12-4	TRBJ2-5	TGTGCCAGCAGCGTGGAAGAGACCCAGTACTTC	CASSVEETQYF
many	TRBD1	TRBV6-1	TRBJ1-2	TGTGCCAGCAGTAGGGGGACAGGGTTGTCCTCCTATGGCTACACCTTC	CASSRGTGLSSYGYTF
many	-	TRBV5-1	TRBJ1-1	TGCGCCAGCAGGGAGCCGAACACTGAAGCTTTCTTT	CASREPNTEAFF
many	-	TRBV7-2	TRBJ2-7	TGTGCCAGCAGCTTGGGGAGGGGGGGATCGGGCGAGCAGTACTTC	CASSLGRGGSGEQYF
many	TRBD1	TRBV5-5	TRBJ2-2	TGTGCCAGCAGCCCGACAGGGACGACCGGGGAGCTGTTTTTT	CASSPTGTTGELFF
many	-	TRBV20-1	TRBJ2-7	TGCAGTGCTCTCCCCCTCATAACCACTAACTACGAGCAGTACTTC	CSALPLITTNYEQYF
many	-	TRBV6-2/TRBV6-3	TRBJ2-7	TGTGCCAGTACCGGGTCCTTACCACACGAGCAGTACTTC	CASTGSLPHEQYF
many	-	TRBV30	TRBJ2-7	TGTGCCTGGAGCCCCAGTTTCGACGCAGACTACGAGCAGTACTTC	CAWSPSFDADYEQYF
-	TRBD1	TRBV6-1	TRBJ1-2	TGTGCCAGCAGCGCAGACAGGGGGCAGCGTGGCTACACCTTC	CASSADRGQRGYTF
-	-	TRBV7-9	TRBJ2-7	TGTGCCAGCAGCCCAAAAGGTGGCTCCGAGCAGTACTTC	CASSPKGGSEQYF
many	-	TRBV5-1	TRBJ2-5	TGCGCCAGCAGCTCGGCCAGTTCACCGGGGGAGACCCAGTACTTC	CASSSASSPGETQYF
many	TRBD1	TRBV29-1	TRBJ1-1	TGCAGCGTCCGACAGGGTAATAGGGAAGCTTTCTTT	CSVRQGNREAFF
many	-	TRBV3-1	TRBJ2-5	TGTGCCAGCAGCCGGCACGAGACCCAGTACTTC	CASSRHETQYF
-	-	TRBV28	TRBJ2-7	TGTGCCAGCAGGACCGGGACTTTTACCTACGAGCAGTACTTC	CASRTGTFTYEQYF
many	-	TRBV6-1	TRBJ2-7	TGTGCCAGCACGGGGACGGCGTCGAGGGAGCAGTACTTC	CASTGTASREQYF
many	-	TRBV24-1	TRBJ1-2	TGTGCCACCAGTGAAACAGACTATGGCTACACCTTC	CATSETDYGYTF
-	TRBD2	TRBV12-3/TRBV12-4	TRBJ2-2	TGTGCCAGCAGTTTAGGTCTAGCGGGGACTACCGGGGAGCTGTTTTTT	CASSLGLAGTTGELFF
-	-	TRBV6-1	TRBJ1-1	TGTGCCAGCAGCGCCCCTGGGTCAAGGGACACTGAAGCTTTCTTT	CASSAPGSRDTEAFF
many	-	TRBV28	TRBJ1-2	TGTGCCAGCACTACAAGGGACGGCTATGGCTACACCTTC	CASTTRDGYGYTF
many	-	TRBV7-9	TRBJ1-1	TGTGCCAGCAGCTTAGTCCCCCAGGGGACTGAAGCTTTCTTT	CASSLVPQGTEAFF
once	TRBD2	TRBV9	TRBJ2-2	TGTGCCAGCAGCGTAGCCGTAACTGGGACTACCCTCACCGGGGAGCTGTTTTTT	CASSVAVTGTTLTGELFF
-	-	TRBV6-2/TRBV6-3	TRBJ2-7	TGTGCCAGCAGTTATTCTGTTGCTGATCAAGCTGGGGGGCAGTACTTC	CASSYSVADQAGGQYF
many	-	TRBV29-1	TRBJ2-5	TGCAGCGTACAACTCGTACACCTAGAGACCCAGTACTTC	CSVQLVHLETQYF